The present entry profiles one TCR beta chain with its context. The antigen remains undetermined. A read error may account for a junction end that differs from germline. The data were taken from a study of T cell responses to AZD1222 COVID-19 vaccine. TCRdb keeps only in-frame clones here, not all; method: immunoSEQ multiplex PCR. The sample gives 130,000 to 150,000 clones, under 95% of which show up once; 4% to 6% is in the top ten. Germline V gives CDR1 LNHDA, CDR2 SQIVND (reference sequence). This CDR3 spans 14 amino acids. Study observations and caveats: Of spike-specific TCRs, nearly half reportedly target regions left unmutated in variants.

The chain links TRBV19 to TRBJ2-1; 9 bases fit TRBD1. The material was peripheral blood, obtained on day 0 of AZD1222 vaccination. The TCR comes from an adult in good health. This CDR3 is CASSIGRTGDAEVF. CDR3 DNA: TGTGCCAGTAGTATCGGCCGGACAGGGGACGCAGAGGTCTTC.